This TCR beta chain was profiled in a study of T cells in Graves' hyperthyroidism and ophthalmopathy (dated by TCRdb to the late 2010s). Regarding the complete study: Peripheral blood was collected at initial diagnosis, before any treatment. A discovery cohort of about a hundred patients, approximately 45 with Graves' ophthalmopathy and approximately 55 with stable Graves' hyperthyroidism, was used to find distinguishing TCR V-J signatures. Prospective prediction of ophthalmopathy was tested in an independent validation cohort of 18 to 20 hyperthyroidism patients and some 17 patients who later progressed to ophthalmopathy. The roughly 91 discovery patients were randomly divided into training and test sets at a 7:3 ratio. In six Graves' hyperthyroidism patients, the study also compared T-cell repertoires from thyroid tissue with T-cell repertoires from blood. After blood sampling, hyperthyroidism patients were treated with methimazole at a starting dose of 30 mg daily, and ophthalmopathy patients were treated with high-dose intravenous methylprednisolone. The paper reports TCR Vbeta CDR3 sequencing of over 120 peripheral blood samples: 43 ophthalmopathy, around 80 hyperthyroidism and around 17 progressor patients.

Amplification of TCR beta CDR3 regions was carried out from RNA transcripts. For the first round of RT-PCR on the TCR CDR3, the HTBI primer set was used together with the Qiagen OneStep RT-PCR kit. Libraries were constructed in a second round of multiplex PCR, after which size selection and purification were carried out. Sequencing of the libraries was done on an Illumina HiSeq2000 using paired-end 100 bp reads. Per the original workflow: SOAPnuke was used to process the raw data, with reads discarded if the reads contained adapters or uncalled bases, had a mean Phred below 15, or lacked an exact constant-primer or identifier match. High-quality paired reads were merged using COPE v1.2.5, and each unique nucleotide sequence was defined as a clonotype. Clonotypes were aligned to IMGT TRBV, TRBD and TRBJ reference segments using MiTCR v1.1. Analysis was restricted to V-J combinations with a frequency above 0.0001, which covered approximately 99% of repertoires. A TCS score was defined as the ratio of F50 (clonal expansion) to E x V (chaos), with BLOSUM62-based TCRdist applied between CDR3 peptides within each V-J. Welch's t-statistics and random forest reduced roughly 530 V-J features to 10 to 15, which were used in a naive Bayes classifier (R e1071). TCRdb reprocessing: public reads trimmed at Q25 with fastp, clones called with MiXCR, in-frame beta chains kept. Here each entry gathers all rows of one CDR3 protein and keeps the most common genes and DNA. TCRdb assigned the V and J calls; the authors' analysis was not used. The sample table contains hundreds of thousands of distinct CDR3 sequences; only one count was recorded for about 20% of them. The ten largest account for roughly 44% of the sample.

The junction carries 8 bases between V and J, which are trimmed by 3 bases and 3 bases respectively. CDR1 and CDR2 are read off the germline V gene as SGHTA and FQGTGA. The CDR3 holds 13 amino acids from the cysteine to the phenylalanine. The sequence is cut down to CDR3 DNA, 39 bases in frame from base 1. Ophthalmopathy patients had moderately to severely active disease, with a Clinical Activity Score of 3 or more, a NOSPECS grade of 4 or more, and a disease duration of less than 3 months. Patients with uncontrolled infections, other autoimmune diseases, pregnancy or lactation were excluded. Clinical symptoms, serum thyroxine and TRAb, thyroid ultrasound, and orbital computed tomography formed the basis for the diagnoses. PBMCs were isolated from 8 to 10 ml of fresh peripheral blood by Ficoll-Paque density gradient centrifugation. Total RNA was extracted using Trizol reagent, and RNA quality was assessed on an Agilent 2100 Bioanalyzer.

This clonotype was counted many times. No antigen is known for it. The record has no base qualities; no much larger clone is one base away. What the research found in general, with its limitations: In validation, the model predicted progression to ophthalmopathy a median of roughly 6.1 months before onset, with approximately 70% sensitivity and roughly 77% specificity. Sample size was not statistically predetermined, and investigators were not blinded to group allocation. A model built on a 13 V-J signature distinguished ophthalmopathy from stable hyperthyroidism, reaching about 88% sensitivity and about 81% specificity in cross-validation and 80%/75% in testing. Blood samples also contained most of the expanded thyroid clonotypes (frequency above 0.001), which suggests that blood repertoires may reflect thyroid immune responses.

The material sequenced was blood. This clonotype was sampled from a man aged 35 to 55 with Graves' ophthalmopathy. The chain links TRBV7-3 with TRBJ2-5; TRBD1 could be the D gene, as 5 bases match. The CDR3 here reads CASSFTREETQYF. At the DNA level, the sequence is TGTGCCAGCAGCTTCACCAGGGAAGAGACCCAGTACTTC.